This T cell receptor beta chain was observed in a study of cytomegalovirus exposure and HLA in healthy donors. Study-level results: Several of the most significant clusters appeared linked to common viral pathogens, based on a later analysis. Within the data, a cluster of highly shared sequence variants was likely a sequencing artifact. Later work found that TCR association rates differed between HLA loci; DRB1 had the most and HLA-C the fewest.

PCR primers comprised 60 Vbeta and 13 Jbeta primers. The method was immunoSEQ multiplex PCR; TCRdb's version includes in-frame clones alone and lacks a portion of them. Here the sample spans roughly 90,000 clones, 74% being singletons. Per the germline V gene, CDR1 is SGHDN and CDR2 is FVKESK. The CDR3 runs 13 residues. Trimming took 1 base from V and 1 from J, leaving 4 bases between them. To note about this clone: Its specificity is not known.

Specimen: PBMCs. The TCR was taken from a man in his thirties or forties in good health and CMV-seropositive. The chain is built from TRBV14 and TRBJ1-1, with unresolved D. CDR3 bases: TGTGCCAGCAGCCAAGGGCCGAACACTGAAGCTTTCTTT. This translates into CASSQGPNTEAFF.